The clone carrying this TCR beta chain was detected ten times or more. Its antigen is undetermined. What was amplified from RNA transcripts were TCR beta CDR3 regions. The HTBI set primed first-round TCR CDR3 RT-PCR. TCRdb independently ran MiXCR on the multiplex PCR reads; one entry per CDR3 protein. The profile covers approximately 600,000 distinct CDR3 sequences, with roughly 15% appearing a single time and approximately 4.3% taken by the ten largest. The V gene lost 5 bases and the J gene lost 3 bases, with 10 bases spanning the gap. The CDR3 is 13 amino acids. The data were taken from a study of T cells in Graves' hyperthyroidism and ophthalmopathy. Study outcomes and limitations: Among thyroid clonotypes expanded above 0.001, most also appeared in blood.

This rearrangement joins TRBV12-3 or TRBV12-4 to TRBJ1-1; D gene ambiguous. The sample was blood. This sequence was found in a woman aged 40 to 55 with Graves' ophthalmopathy. The DNA for the CDR3 is TGTGCCAGCAGTATCGAGGGTTACACTGAAGCTTTCTTT. It is translated as CASSIEGYTEAFF.